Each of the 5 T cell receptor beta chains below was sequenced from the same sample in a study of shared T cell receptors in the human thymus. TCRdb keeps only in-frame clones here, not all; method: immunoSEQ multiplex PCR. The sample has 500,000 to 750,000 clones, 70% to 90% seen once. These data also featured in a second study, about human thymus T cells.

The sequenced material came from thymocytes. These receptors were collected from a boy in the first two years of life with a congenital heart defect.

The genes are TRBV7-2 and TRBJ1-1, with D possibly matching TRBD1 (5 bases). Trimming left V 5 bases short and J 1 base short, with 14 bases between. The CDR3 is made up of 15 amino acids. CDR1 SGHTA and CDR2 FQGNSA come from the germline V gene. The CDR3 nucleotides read TGTGCCAGCAGCCTCGGATGGACAACGAACACTGAAGCTTTCTTT. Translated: CASSLGWTTNTEAFF.

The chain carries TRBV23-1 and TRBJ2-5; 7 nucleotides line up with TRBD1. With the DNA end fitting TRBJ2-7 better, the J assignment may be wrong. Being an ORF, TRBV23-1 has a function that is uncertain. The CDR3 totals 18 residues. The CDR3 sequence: CASSQCFPTGNETYEQYF. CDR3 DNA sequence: TGCGCCAGCAGTCAATGCTTCCCGACAGGGAATGAGACCTACGAGCAGTACTTC.

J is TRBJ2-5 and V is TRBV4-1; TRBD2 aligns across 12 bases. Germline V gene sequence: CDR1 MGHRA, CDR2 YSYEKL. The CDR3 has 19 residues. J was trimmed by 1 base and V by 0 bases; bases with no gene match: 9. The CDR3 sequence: CASSQDGASGRASQETQYF. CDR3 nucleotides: TGCGCCAGCAGCCAAGATGGGGCTAGCGGGAGGGCTAGCCAAGAGACCCAGTACTTC.

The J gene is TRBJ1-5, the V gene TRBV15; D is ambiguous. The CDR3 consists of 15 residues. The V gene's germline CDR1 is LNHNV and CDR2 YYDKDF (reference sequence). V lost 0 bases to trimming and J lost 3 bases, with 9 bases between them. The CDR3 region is CATSRDPVFNQPQHF. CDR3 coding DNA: TGTGCCACCAGCAGAGACCCGGTTTTCAATCAGCCCCAGCATTTT.

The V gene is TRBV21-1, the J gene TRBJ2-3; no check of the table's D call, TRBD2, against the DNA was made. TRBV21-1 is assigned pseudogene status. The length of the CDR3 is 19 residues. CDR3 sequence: CASSRPRGPSGRIADTQYF. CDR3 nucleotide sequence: TGTGCCAGCAGCAGACCCAGGGGGCCTAGCGGGAGAATAGCAGATACGCAGTATTTT.